These 19 T cell receptor beta chains originate from one sample sequenced in a study of blood T cells in healthy people across ages. Then a second PCR, running about 7 to 11 cycles, was carried out with a sample-barcoded 5' primer and a J-beta primer mix. TCRdb recomputed calls from the 5' RACE reads with MiXCR, one row per CDR3 protein. The sample lists about a million distinct CDR3 sequences, 35% to 45% occurring once. Sample: blood. These receptors all come from a man younger than 35 in good health.

This clonotype has more than one count but fewer than ten. This chain connects TRBV16 to TRBJ1-2; no reliable D call. The CDR3 sequence is 14 residues long. Trimming shortened V by 2 bases and J by 5 bases, and 12 bases separated the two germline ends. Looked up from germline, CDR1 is KGHSY and CDR2 is FQNENV. The CDR3 reads CASSQEGFAYGYTF. The CDR3 DNA sequence: TGTGCCAGCAGCCAAGAAGGGTTTGCGTATGGCTACACCTTC.

The chain joins TRBV12-3 or TRBV12-4 to TRBJ2-7, with D perhaps matching TRBD1 (5 bases). The CDR3 covers 16 residues. Trimming took off 3 bases at V and 0 bases at J, with 15 bases between the two ends. Here the CDR3 DNA reads TGTGCCAGCAGTTTGATGGGGCCCTCGAGCTCCTACGAGCAGTACTTC. Translated, it gives CASSLMGPSSSYEQYF.

The genes are TRBV7-9 and TRBJ2-4; TRBD2 might be the D (6 bases). The V and J ends lost 3 bases and 4 bases respectively, with 10 bases between them. Germline V gene data show CDR1 as SEHNR and CDR2 as FQNEAQ (reference sequence). CDR3 length: 14 amino acids. The CDR3 loop is CASSFPAGKNIQYF. The CDR3 bases are TGTGCCAGCAGCTTCCCGGCGGGGAAAAACATTCAGTACTTC.

The table lists this clonotype with a count of one. V and J are TRBV11-2 and TRBJ1-5; 7 nucleotides agree with TRBD1. Germline CDR1 is SGHAT and CDR2 is FQNNGV. V shed 4 bases and J 5 bases; nucleotides not matched to a gene: 8. This CDR3 has 15 amino acids. The CDR3 DNA reads TGTGCCAGCAGCTCCACAGGGGAGGCGGATCAGCCCCAGCATTTT. Its protein is CASSSTGEADQPQHF.

The sample holds many counts of this clonotype. The chain combines TRBV24-1 with TRBJ1-2; no firm D call. Trimming removed 4 bases at V and 4 bases at J, with 3 bases between. The CDR3 covers 11 residues. Germline CDR1 KGHDR, CDR2 SFDVKD. In DNA, the CDR3 is TGTGCCACCAGTGACAGCTATGGCTACACCTTC. It specifies CATSDSYGYTF.

V is TRBV27 and J is TRBJ2-7; D gene uncertain. Trimming took off 5 bases at V and 0 bases at J, with 8 bases between the two ends. Germline values: CDR1 MNHEY, CDR2 SMNVEV (reference sequence). This CDR3 region has 13 residues. This chain's CDR3 is CASSVGISYEQYF. The CDR3 bases are TGTGCCAGCAGTGTAGGCATCTCCTACGAGCAGTACTTC.

The chain uses TRBV5-1 and TRBJ2-5, with D tentatively TRBD2 (6 bases). The CDR3 runs to 14 residues. Germline CDR1 is SGHRS and CDR2 is YFSETQ. Between the trimmed V and J ends, which lost 4 bases and 2 bases, there was a span of 12 bases. The CDR3 protein is CASSGGTDQETQYF. As DNA, the CDR3 is TGCGCCAGCAGCGGGGGGACTGATCAAGAGACCCAGTACTTC.

This clonotype was detected only once. The chain combines TRBV12-3 or TRBV12-4 with TRBJ1-5, with 7 nucleotides matching TRBD1. The CDR3 is made up of 16 amino acids. V shed 0 bases and J 4 bases; nucleotides not matched to a gene: 6. CDR3 in amino acids: CASSLARVTGNQPQHF. Here the CDR3 DNA reads TGTGCCAGCAGTTTAGCGAGGGTGACAGGGAATCAGCCCCAGCATTTT.

This clonotype was seen just once. The chain uses TRBV14 and TRBJ2-4; TRBD1 might be the D (5 bases). The J call is uncertain, as TRBJ2-5 better fits the DNA end. The CDR3 has 14 residues. Per germline, CDR1 SGHDN and CDR2 FVKESK. The CDR3 region has the DNA TGTGCCAGCAGCCAAGGGGCAGGGCGAGAGACCCAGTACTTC. Its translation: CASSQGAGRETQYF.

Turning to this clonotype: One end of the junction does not line up with germline, which may come from a read error. V usage is TRBV18 and J usage is TRBJ1-1; 9 bases align to TRBD1. CDR1 and CDR2 (germline): KGHSH, LQKENI. CDR3 length: 15 residues. The CDR3 region is CASSRQGTGNPEAFF. DNA for the CDR3: TGTGCCAGCTCACGACAAGGGACAGGGAACCCTGAAGCTTTCTTT.

The chain is built from TRBV5-1 and TRBJ2-3; D ambiguous. V gave up 1 base and J gave up 0 bases, with 9 bases separating them. This CDR3 is built from 15 residues. Germline assignment: CDR1 SGHRS and CDR2 YFSETQ. CDR3 sequence: CASSLFMVSTDTQYF. The CDR3 region has the DNA TGCGCCAGCAGCTTGTTTATGGTTAGCACAGATACGCAGTATTTT.

The rearrangement links TRBV4-3 to TRBJ2-1; D may be TRBD2 (6 bases). Germline V CDR1 and CDR2: LGHNA, YSLEER. This CDR3 is built from 15 residues. Between the trimmed V and J ends, which lost 0 bases and 6 bases, there was a span of 12 bases. Written as DNA, the CDR3 is TGCGCCAGCAGCCAAGATGGGAGGTTCGGCAATGAGCAGTTCTTC. It codes for CASSQDGRFGNEQFF.

In its sample, this clonotype was seen a few times. The V call is TRBV7-3, the J call TRBJ2-1; the D is unclear. With 5 bases removed from V and 8 bases from J, the gap between germline ends came to 22 bases. The V gene's germline CDR1 is SGHTA and CDR2 FQGTGA. The CDR3 runs 16 residues. CDR3 in amino acids: CASSISVATSTHEQFF. CDR3 nucleotide sequence: TGTGCCAGCAGCATCTCGGTAGCAACTTCAACCCATGAGCAGTTCTTC.

This clonotype has at least ten counts. The V call is TRBV9, the J call TRBJ2-5; 7 bases line up with TRBD1. The CDR3 sequence is 14 residues long. The germline gives CDR1 SGDLS, CDR2 YYNGEE. Trimming removed 6 bases from V and 2 bases from J; junction bases left unmatched: 7. This chain's CDR3 is CASNRDRWQETQYF. In DNA form, the CDR3 reads TGTGCCAGCAACAGGGACAGATGGCAAGAGACCCAGTACTTC.

This chain joins TRBV10-3 and TRBJ1-2; D is uncertain. Trimming left V 0 bases short and J 8 bases short, with 19 bases between. The length of the CDR3 is 16 residues. Germline V lookup: CDR1 ENHRY, CDR2 SYGVKD. CDR3 residues: CAISESKEARTGGYTF. CDR3 DNA sequence: TGTGCCATCAGTGAGTCTAAGGAAGCTCGGACGGGCGGCTACACCTTC.

At least ten counts were recorded for this clonotype. The chain uses TRBV6-2 or TRBV6-3 and TRBJ1-5, with D hard to call. The CDR3 sequence is 14 residues long. Trimming stripped 5 bases from V and 4 bases from J, with 12 bases between. The germline V gene encodes CDR1 MNHEY and CDR2 SVGEGT. The CDR3 sequence is CASSGWGLNQPQHF. CDR3 bases: TGTGCCAGCAGTGGGTGGGGATTGAATCAGCCCCAGCATTTT.

The CDR3 sequence: CARNRGREEKLFF. CDR3 bases: TGTGCCAGAAACAGGGGGCGGGAAGAAAAACTGTTTTTT. This chain links TRBV7-2 with TRBJ1-4; TRBD1 matches at 9 bases. The CDR3 extends over 13 amino acids. V dropped 9 bases and J dropped 8; count of bases not matched to a gene: 7. The V gene's germline CDR1 is SGHTA and CDR2 FQGNSA.

J is TRBJ2-3 and V is TRBV20-1; D not certain. Deletions cut 2 bases from V and 2 bases from J, with 11 bases between. The CDR3 covers 14 residues. Germline V gene lookup returns CDR1 DFQATT and CDR2 SNEGSKA (reference sequence). The CDR3 region is CSARSTTHTDTQYF. In DNA, the CDR3 is TGCAGTGCTAGAAGCACGACCCACACAGATACGCAGTATTTT.

J is TRBJ1-1 and V is TRBV5-1; weak D call: TRBD1 (6 bases). Germline-derived CDR1 and CDR2 are SGHRS and YFSETQ. The V and J ends lost 1 base and 1 base respectively, with 11 bases between them. The CDR3 contains 15 residues. Here the CDR3 DNA reads TGCGCCAGCAGCTTGCCCGGACAGTCGAACACTGAAGCTTTCTTT. Amino acids: CASSLPGQSNTEAFF.